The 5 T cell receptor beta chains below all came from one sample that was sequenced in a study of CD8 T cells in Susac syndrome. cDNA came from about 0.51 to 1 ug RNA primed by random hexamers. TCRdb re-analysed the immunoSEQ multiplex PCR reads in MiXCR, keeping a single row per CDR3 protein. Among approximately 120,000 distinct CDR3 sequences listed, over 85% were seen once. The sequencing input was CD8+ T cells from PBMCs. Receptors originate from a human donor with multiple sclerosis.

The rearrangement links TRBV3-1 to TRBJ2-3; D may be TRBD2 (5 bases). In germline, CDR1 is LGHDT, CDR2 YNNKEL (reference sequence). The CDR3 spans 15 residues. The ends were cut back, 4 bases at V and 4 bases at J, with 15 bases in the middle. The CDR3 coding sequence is TGTGCCAGCAGCCGGGATATACGGGAAGCAGATACGCAGTATTTT. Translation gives CASSRDIREADTQYF.

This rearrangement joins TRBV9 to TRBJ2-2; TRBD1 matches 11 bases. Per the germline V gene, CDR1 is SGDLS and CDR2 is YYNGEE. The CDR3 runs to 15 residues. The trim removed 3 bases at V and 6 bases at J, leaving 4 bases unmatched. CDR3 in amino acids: CASSGGQGVAGELFF. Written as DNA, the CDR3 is TGTGCCAGCAGCGGGGGACAGGGGGTCGCCGGGGAGCTGTTTTTT.

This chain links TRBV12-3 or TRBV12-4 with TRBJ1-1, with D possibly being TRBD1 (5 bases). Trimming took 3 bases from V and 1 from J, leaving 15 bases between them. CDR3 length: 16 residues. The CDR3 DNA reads TGTGCCAGCAGTTTCTTCCCCGGGACCTCGAACACTGAAGCTTTCTTT. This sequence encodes CASSFFPGTSNTEAFF.

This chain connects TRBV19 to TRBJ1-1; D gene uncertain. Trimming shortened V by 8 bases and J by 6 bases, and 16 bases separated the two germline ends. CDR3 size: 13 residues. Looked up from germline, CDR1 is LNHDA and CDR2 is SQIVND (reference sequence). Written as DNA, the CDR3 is TGTGCCAGTGGCCGCAGTACGGCCCCTGAAGCTTTCTTT. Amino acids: CASGRSTAPEAFF.

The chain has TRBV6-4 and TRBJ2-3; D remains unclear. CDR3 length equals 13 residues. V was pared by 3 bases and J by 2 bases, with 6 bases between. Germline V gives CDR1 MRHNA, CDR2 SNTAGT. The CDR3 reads CASSDIATDTQYF. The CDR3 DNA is TGTGCCAGCAGTGATATAGCCACAGATACGCAGTATTTT.